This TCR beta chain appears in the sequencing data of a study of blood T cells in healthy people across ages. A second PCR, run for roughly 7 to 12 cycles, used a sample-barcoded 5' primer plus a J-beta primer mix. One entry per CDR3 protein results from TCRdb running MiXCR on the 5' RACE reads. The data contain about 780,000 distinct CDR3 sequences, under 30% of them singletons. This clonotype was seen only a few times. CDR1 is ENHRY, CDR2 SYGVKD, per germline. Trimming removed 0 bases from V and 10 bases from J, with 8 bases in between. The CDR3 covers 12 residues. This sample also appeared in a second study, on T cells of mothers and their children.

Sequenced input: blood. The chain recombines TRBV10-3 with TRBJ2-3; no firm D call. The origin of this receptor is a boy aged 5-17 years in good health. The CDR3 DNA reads TGTGCCATCAGTGAGTCTTCGACGCCGCAGTATTTT. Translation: CAISESSTPQYF.